One sample yielded the 22 T cell receptor beta chains listed below, sequenced in a study of T cell repertoires in cytomegalovirus infection. TCRdb itself ran the reads through MiXCR, one entry per CDR3 protein. The sample contains some 800,000 distinct CDR3 sequences, 32% of which appear only once. These receptors have no known antigen. Here the sequenced sample was cultured CD8+ T cells from PBMCs, taken from culture after CMV antigen stimulation. The receptors here all came from a human donor in good health (CMV status not recorded). Some clones in this sample may be carry-over from other donors' samples.

The genes are TRBV4-2 and TRBJ1-2; D unclear. Trimming shortened V by 8 bases and J by 7 bases, and 11 bases separated the two germline ends. This CDR3 region has 11 residues. Germline V gene sequence: CDR1 LGHNA, CDR2 YNFKEQ. The CDR3 DNA sequence: TGTGCCAGCGAAAGTCCGAGTGGCTACACCTTC. Amino acid sequence: CASESPSGYTF.

This clonotype was counted a few times. The chain uses TRBV4-3 and TRBJ1-1, with 9 bases fitting TRBD1. This CDR3 is 16 amino acids long. Trimming took 0 bases from V and 11 from J; bases not matched to a gene: 13. Germline assignment: CDR1 LGHNA and CDR2 YSLEER. The CDR3 spells CASSQDGTGSRVGAFF. DNA for the CDR3: TGCGCCAGCAGCCAAGATGGGACAGGGTCCCGTGTGGGGGCTTTCTTT.

This clonotype was picked up a small number of times. This chain uses TRBV7-9 with TRBJ2-2; perhaps TRBD1 as D (5 bases). Germline loops: CDR1 SEHNR, CDR2 FQNEAQ (reference sequence). CDR3 length equals 17 residues. Trimming took 6 bases from V and 1 from J, leaving 18 bases between them. The CDR3 sequence is CASSGAAERRNTGELFF. The CDR3 nucleotides read TGTGCCAGCAGTGGGGCAGCCGAACGGCGGAACACCGGGGAGCTGTTTTTT.

This clonotype came up a few times. The chain uses TRBV6-5 and TRBJ2-3; the match to TRBD2 covers 8 bases. CDR1 and CDR2 (germline): MNHEY, SVGAGI. CDR3 length: 15 residues. V shed 6 bases and J 5 bases; nucleotides not matched to a gene: 10. CDR3 residues: CASSLAGGRGDTQYF. Here the CDR3 DNA reads TGTGCCAGCAGCCTCGCGGGGGGCCGGGGAGATACGCAGTATTTT.

This clonotype has at least ten counts. The chain links TRBV12-3 or TRBV12-4 to TRBJ2-2; D call uncertain. The CDR3 totals 15 residues. Trimming left V 3 bases short and J 2 bases short, with 10 bases between. CDR3 coding DNA: TGTGCCAGCAGTTTGAGAACAGATAACACCGGGGAGCTGTTTTTT. It specifies CASSLRTDNTGELFF.

V gene TRBV7-9 combines with J gene TRBJ1-2; 9 bases are shared with TRBD1. Germline trimming cut 2 bases from V and 7 bases from J; bases unmatched to any gene: 17. The CDR3 consists of 18 residues. CDR1 SEHNR and CDR2 FQNEAQ come from the germline V gene (reference sequence). CDR3 nucleotides: TGTGCCAGCAGCTTAAGGCACAGGGGGCGCGAAGAGATCGGTGGCTACACCTTC. Its translation: CASSLRHRGREEIGGYTF.

This chain connects TRBV6-2 or TRBV6-3 to TRBJ2-1; weak D call: TRBD2 (5 bases). The CDR3 has 12 amino acids. The V end lost 6 bases, the J end lost 8 bases, and 11 bases lay between the germline ends. The germline CDR1 and CDR2 sequences are MNHEY and SVGEGT. CDR3 nucleotide sequence: TGTGCCAGCAGCTCCCTAGCCCATGAGCAGTTCTTC. Translating gives CASSSLAHEQFF.

V usage is TRBV6-8 and J usage is TRBJ1-5, with unresolved D. The CDR3 runs to 14 residues. V shed 6 bases and J shed 3 bases, with 12 bases lying between them. Germline values: CDR1 MNHGY, CDR2 SAAAGT. In DNA form, the CDR3 reads TGTGCCAGCAGGCCCAGGAGACCCAATCAGCCCCAGCATTTT. Residues: CASRPRRPNQPQHF.

The chain combines TRBV7-3 with TRBJ2-7; D is ambiguous. This CDR3 contains 14 residues. V was cut by 3 bases and J by 4 bases, with 13 bases left in between. Germline values: CDR1 SGHTA, CDR2 FQGTGA. The CDR3 sequence: CASSLNSQAYEQYV. In DNA, the CDR3 is TGTGCCAGCAGCTTGAACTCCCAGGCGTACGAGCAGTACGTC.

Ten or more counts support this clonotype. This chain links TRBV11-2 with TRBJ2-1; a possible D gene is TRBD2 (5 bases). The CDR3 extends over 13 amino acids. V was cut by 1 base and J by 7 bases, with 8 bases left in between. Germline V lookup: CDR1 SGHAT, CDR2 FQNNGV. In DNA form, the CDR3 reads TGTGCCAGCAGCTTAGGGTCGGGAAATGAGCAGTTCTTC. It translates to CASSLGSGNEQFF.

The CDR3 nucleotides read TGCAGTGCTAGAGATGTCCGGGGATCCTACAATGAGCAGTTCTTC. This sequence encodes CSARDVRGSYNEQFF. The rearrangement joins TRBV20-1 to TRBJ2-1; possibly TRBD2 for D (5 bases). The CDR3 loop spans 15 amino acids. Germline CDR1 reads DFQATT; CDR2 reads SNEGSKA (reference sequence). Trimming left V 0 bases short and J 1 base short, with 10 bases between.

This clonotype occurred a few times. This sequence joins TRBV7-2 and TRBJ1-2, with 7 bases that match TRBD1. The CDR3 has 16 residues. Germline V gene data show CDR1 as SGHTA and CDR2 as FQGNSA. After removal of 0 bases from V and 4 bases from J, the junction contained 8 bases not matched to a gene. The DNA for the CDR3 is TGTGCCAGCAGCTTAGCCCCCAGGGGGGAAAGCTATGGCTACACCTTC. Amino acid sequence: CASSLAPRGESYGYTF.

The rearrangement links TRBV2 to TRBJ1-2; D not resolved. The CDR3 length is 14 residues. CDR1 is SNHLY and CDR2 is FYNNEI in the germline V gene. V was shortened by 9 bases and J by 8 bases, with 22 bases between the two germline ends. The DNA for the CDR3 is TGTGCCAGTCCAAGGGAGGCGCGTACCGGGGGCTACACCTTC. Translation: CASPREARTGGYTF.

The table lists this clonotype with many counts. This chain connects TRBV7-8 to TRBJ2-1; tentative D call: TRBD1 (6 bases). Germline assignment: CDR1 SGHVS and CDR2 FQNEAQ. There are 14 residues in the CDR3. V shed 3 bases and J shed 7 bases, with 13 bases lying between them. The chain's CDR3 is CASSLGHTKNEQFF. The CDR3 nucleotides read TGTGCCAGCAGCTTGGGACATACTAAGAATGAGCAGTTCTTC.

This chain joins TRBV28 and TRBJ2-7; D is perhaps TRBD1 or TRBD2 (5 bases each). CDR1 MDHEN and CDR2 SYDVKM come from the germline V gene. There are 16 residues in the CDR3. V was pared by 2 bases and J by 0 bases, with 14 bases between. The CDR3 DNA follows: TGTGCCAGCAGTTTAAGGGGATTAGGGAGCTCCTACGAGCAGTACGTC. Translation: CASSLRGLGSSYEQYV.

The V gene is TRBV2, the J gene TRBJ1-2, with D uncertain. Germline V lookup: CDR1 SNHLY, CDR2 FYNNEI. V was trimmed by 7 bases and J by 0 bases, leaving 12 bases between them. The length of the CDR3 is 14 residues. The CDR3: CASTESSTNYGYTF. The CDR3 nucleotides are TGTGCCAGCACCGAGAGTTCAACTAACTATGGCTACACCTTC. Based on the CDR3 plus reference TRBV2 and TRBJ1-2, the full variable domain is EPEVTQTPSHQVTQMGQEVILRCVPISNHLYFYWYRQILGQKVEFLVSFYNNEISEKSEIFDDQFSVERPDGSNFTLKIRSTKLEDSAMYFCASTESSTNYGYTFGSGTRLTVV.

This chain connects TRBV27 to TRBJ2-1, with TRBD2 matching over 8 bases. The CDR3 has 15 residues. Germline CDR1 MNHEY, CDR2 SMNVEV (reference sequence). The ends lost 9 bases at V and 0 bases at J; junction bases unmatched: 7. The DNA for the CDR3 is TGTGCCAGTCTCTTAGCGGGGAGCTCCTACAATGAGCAGTTCTTC. This sequence encodes CASLLAGSSYNEQFF.

This clonotype has a count of ten or more. The chain has TRBV12-3 or TRBV12-4 and TRBJ1-2; possible D gene TRBD1, 5 bases. This CDR3 spans 13 amino acids. Trimming removed 8 bases from V and 4 bases from J, with 14 bases in between. CDR3 loop: CASGDGTPYGYTF. The DNA for the CDR3 is TGTGCCAGCGGTGACGGGACTCCCTATGGCTACACCTTC.

The rearrangement joins TRBV7-9 to TRBJ2-7; 7 bases align to TRBD2. Trimming removed 9 bases from V and 3 bases from J; junction bases left unmatched: 8. The CDR3 contains 13 residues. Germline-derived CDR1 and CDR2 are SEHNR and FQNEAQ (reference sequence). CDR3 sequence: CASTGGVGYEQYF. The CDR3 bases are TGTGCCAGTACGGGGGGAGTAGGCTACGAGCAGTACTTC.

This clonotype showed up just a few times. Its ends do not fully match the called genes, so a read error is possible. The V and J genes are TRBV4-1 and TRBJ2-7, with 9 positions matching TRBD1. The CDR3 contains 17 residues. Germline V gives CDR1 MGHRA, CDR2 YSYEKL. The DNA for the CDR3 is TGCGCCAGCACCCAAAAAGCGGGGTCGACAGGGGGCTACGAGCAGTACTTC. Protein: CASTQKAGSTGGYEQYF.

V gene TRBV20-1 combines with J gene TRBJ2-1; 8 nucleotides align to TRBD2. The CDR3 has 14 amino acids. Trimming cost V 2 bases and J 5 bases; bases outside gene matches: 5. Germline assignment: CDR1 DFQATT and CDR2 SNEGSKA (reference sequence). The CDR3 DNA reads TGCAGTGCTAGACAGCGGGGGTTGCACAATGAGCAGTTCTTC. This codes for CSARQRGLHNEQFF.

This clonotype was recorded many times. The rearrangement uses TRBV7-6 and TRBJ1-1, with no clear D. Deletions cut 2 bases from V and 5 bases from J, with 6 bases between. Germline V gives CDR1 SGHVS, CDR2 FNYEAQ. The CDR3 sequence is 12 residues long. The CDR3 nucleotides are TGTGCCAGCAGCTTAAGACCTACTGAAGCTTTCTTT. It encodes CASSLRPTEAFF.